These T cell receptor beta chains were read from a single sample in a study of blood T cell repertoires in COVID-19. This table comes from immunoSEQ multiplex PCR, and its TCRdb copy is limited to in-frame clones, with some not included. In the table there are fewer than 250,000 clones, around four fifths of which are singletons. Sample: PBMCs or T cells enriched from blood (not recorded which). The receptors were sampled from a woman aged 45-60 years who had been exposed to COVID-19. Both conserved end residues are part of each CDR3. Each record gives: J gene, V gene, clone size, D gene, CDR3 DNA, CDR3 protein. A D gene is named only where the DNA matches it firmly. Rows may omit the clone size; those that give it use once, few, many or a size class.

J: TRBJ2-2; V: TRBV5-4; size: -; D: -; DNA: TGTGCCAGCAGCCTTGAGGGGGTGAACACCGGGGAGCTGTTTTTT; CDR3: CASSLEGVNTGELFF
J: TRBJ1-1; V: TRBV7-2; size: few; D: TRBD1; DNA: TGTGCCAGCAGCTCCCCGGACAGGACAGGCCACGCTGAAGCTTTCTTT; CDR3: CASSSPDRTGHAEAFF
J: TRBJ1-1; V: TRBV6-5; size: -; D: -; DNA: TGTGCCAGCACTAGTGCAGGGGATTACACTGAAGCTTTCTTT; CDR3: CASTSAGDYTEAFF
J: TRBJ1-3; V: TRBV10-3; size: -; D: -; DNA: TGTGCCATCAGTGAGTCAACAGGGAGTACATTTTTGGGTGGAAACACCATATATTTT; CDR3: CAISESTGSTFLGGNTIYF
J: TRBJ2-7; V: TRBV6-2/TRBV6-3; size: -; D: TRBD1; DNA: TGTGCCAGCAGTTTCCGGGACAGGGGTCGGTACGAGCAGTACTTC; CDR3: CASSFRDRGRYEQYF
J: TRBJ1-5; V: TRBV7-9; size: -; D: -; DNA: TGTGCCAGCAGCGCCTATAGCAATCAGCCCCAGCATTTT; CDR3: CASSAYSNQPQHF
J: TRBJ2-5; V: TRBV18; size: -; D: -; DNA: TGTGCCAGCTCACTGGCAGGGTCGGAGGAGACCCAGTACTTC; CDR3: CASSLAGSEETQYF
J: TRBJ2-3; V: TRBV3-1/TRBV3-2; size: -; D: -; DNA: TGTGCCAGCAGCTCCCCCGGGGAACAGCAGTATTTT; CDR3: CASSSPGEQQYF
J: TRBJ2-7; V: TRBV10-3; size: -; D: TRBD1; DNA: TGTGCCATCAGTGAGTCTGCAGGGGGCGTCGAGCAGTACTTC; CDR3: CAISESAGGVEQYF
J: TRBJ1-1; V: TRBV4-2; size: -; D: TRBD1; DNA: TGTGCCAGCAGCCAAGATTACCCACAGGGGAAGATGAACACTGAAGCTTTCTTT; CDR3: CASSQDYPQGKMNTEAFF
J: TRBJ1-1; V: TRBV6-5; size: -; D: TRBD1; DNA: TGTGCCAGCAGACCAGACAGGGAGACATCTGAAGCTTTCTTT; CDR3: CASRPDRETSEAFF
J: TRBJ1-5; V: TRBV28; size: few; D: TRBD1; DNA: TGTGCCAGCAGCAACCGACAGGGGGGGAATCAGCCCCAGCATTTT; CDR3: CASSNRQGGNQPQHF
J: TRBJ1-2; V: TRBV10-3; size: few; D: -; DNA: TGTGCCATCAGTGAGTCGATGGCAGGGGCTTATGGCTACACCTTC; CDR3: CAISESMAGAYGYTF
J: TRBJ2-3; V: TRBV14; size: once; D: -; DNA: TGTGCCAGCAGCCAGTCAGGGTTGGCGGCCACAGATACGCAGTATTTT; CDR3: CASSQSGLAATDTQYF
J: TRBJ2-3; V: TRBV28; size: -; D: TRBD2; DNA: TGTGCCAGCAGTGGGACTAGCGCGCAGTATTTT; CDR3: CASSGTSAQYF
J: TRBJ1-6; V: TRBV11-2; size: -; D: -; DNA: TGTGCCAGCAGCCTAAATAATTCACCCCTCCACTTT; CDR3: CASSLNNSPLHF
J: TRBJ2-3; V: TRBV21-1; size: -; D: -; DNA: TGTGCCAGCGAAGACTCAGGCACAGATACGCAGTATTTT; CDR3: CASEDSGTDTQYF
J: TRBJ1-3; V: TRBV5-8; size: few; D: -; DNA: TGTGCCAGCAGCTTTACTGGAAACACCATATATTTT; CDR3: CASSFTGNTIYF
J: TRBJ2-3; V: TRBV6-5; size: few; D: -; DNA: TGTGCCAGCAAGAGAGGCAGAGCGGGTACTGATACGCAGTATTTT; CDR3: CASKRGRAGTDTQYF
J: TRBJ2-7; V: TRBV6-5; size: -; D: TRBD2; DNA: TGTGCCAGCAGCTCACTAGCGGCCGATTCCTACGAGCAGTACTTC; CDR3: CASSSLAADSYEQYF
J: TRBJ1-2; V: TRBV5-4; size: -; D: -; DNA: TGTGCCAGCAGCTTAAGATCAGGGTATGGCTACACCTTC; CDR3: CASSLRSGYGYTF
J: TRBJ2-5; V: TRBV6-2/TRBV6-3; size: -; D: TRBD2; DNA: TGTGCCAGCAGTATATCTAGCGGGGGGGCAGTGGGAGAGACCCAGTACTTC; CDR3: CASSISSGGAVGETQYF
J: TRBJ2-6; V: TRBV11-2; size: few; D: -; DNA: TGTGCCAGCAGCTCCGGGACACATCCTTCTGGGGCCAACGTCCTGACTTTC; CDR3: CASSSGTHPSGANVLTF
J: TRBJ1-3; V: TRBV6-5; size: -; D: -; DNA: TGTGCCAGCAAAAACAGGGAGGGCCCTGGAAACACCATATATTTT; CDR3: CASKNREGPGNTIYF
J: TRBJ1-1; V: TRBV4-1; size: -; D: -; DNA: TGCGCCAGCAGCCAAGAATTGTCGGGAAACACTGAAGCTTTCTTT; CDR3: CASSQELSGNTEAFF
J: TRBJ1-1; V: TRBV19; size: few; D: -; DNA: TGTGCCAGTAGTTGGAGTGGGAGCACTGAAGCTTTCTTT; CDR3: CASSWSGSTEAFF
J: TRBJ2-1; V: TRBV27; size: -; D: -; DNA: TGTGCCAGCAGTTTACAGGGTGGTAATCATGAGCAGTTCTTC; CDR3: CASSLQGGNHEQFF
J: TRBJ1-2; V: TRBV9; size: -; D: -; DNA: TGTGCCAGCAGCGTATCAGGGCTTTCCACCGGCTACACCTTC; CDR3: CASSVSGLSTGYTF